Each of the 9 T cell receptor beta chains below was sequenced from the same sample in a study of T cell responses to AZD1222 COVID-19 vaccine. Only in-frame clones appear in the TCRdb table, and some are missing; sequencing was by immunoSEQ multiplex PCR. The repertoire holds 50,000 to 65,000 clones, with roughly 90% as singletons. Sequences were derived from peripheral blood, sampled on day 0 of AZD1222 vaccination. The receptors originated from an adult in good health.

The genes are TRBV5-8 and TRBJ1-1; the D is unclear. The CDR3 loop spans 15 amino acids. Trimming left V 4 bases short and J 6 bases short, with 19 bases between. Germline V CDR1 and CDR2: SGHTS, YDEGEE. CDR3 DNA sequence: TGTGCCAGCAGCCCGCCGGTGACCTGGAGAGCTGAAGCTTTCTTT. This gives the protein CASSPPVTWRAEAFF. The full variable domain, rest sourced from reference TRBV5-8 and TRBJ1-1, is EAGVTQSPTHLIKTRGQQATLRCSPISGHTSVYWYQQALGLGLQFLLWYDEGEERNRGNFPPRFSGRQFPNYSSELNVNALELEDSALYLCASSPPVTWRAEAFFGQGTRLTVV.

The V gene is TRBV18, the J gene TRBJ1-5; a weak D match, TRBD1 (5 bases). CDR3 length equals 14 residues. Trimming shortened V by 6 bases and J by 0 bases, and 9 bases separated the two germline ends. Per the germline V gene, CDR1 is KGHSH and CDR2 is LQKENI. The DNA of the CDR3 is TGTGCCAGCTCGGTACAGGTTAGCAATCAGCCCCAGCATTTT. This gives the protein CASSVQVSNQPQHF.

This chain uses TRBV29-1 with TRBJ2-1; 8 bases match TRBD2. The V segment lost 0 bases and the J segment 10 bases; nucleotides outside the gene matches: 8. The CDR3 covers 14 residues. Germline lookup yields CDR1 SQVTM and CDR2 ANQGSEA. The CDR3 protein is CSVEDLTGGLEQFF. Here the CDR3 DNA reads TGCAGCGTTGAAGATCTTACGGGGGGGCTCGAGCAGTTCTTC.

This clone was detected a few times. The chain couples TRBV7-2 to TRBJ1-2; D unresolved. Looked up from germline, CDR1 is SGHTA and CDR2 is FQGNSA. Deletions cut 3 bases from V and 4 bases from J, with 9 bases between. There are 13 residues in the CDR3. The CDR3 nucleotides read TGTGCCAGCAGCTTCGGTCGGGTCTATGGCTACACCTTC. This gives the protein CASSFGRVYGYTF.

The V and J genes are TRBV11-2 and TRBJ1-1; D unresolved. Trimming left V 1 base short and J 10 bases short, with 10 bases between. The CDR3 sequence is 12 residues long. The V gene's germline CDR1 is SGHAT and CDR2 FQNNGV. In DNA, the CDR3 is TGTGCCAGCAGCTTAGGGAGGGTGGGAGCTTTCTTT. It yields the protein CASSLGRVGAFF.

This clone came up once. The chain couples TRBV7-6 to TRBJ1-1; a weak D match, TRBD1 (5 bases). V shed 1 base and J shed 5 bases, with 17 bases lying between them. The CDR3 runs to 16 residues. Per the germline V gene, CDR1 is SGHVS and CDR2 is FNYEAQ. CDR3 residues: CASSLVGTGGGTEAFF. The CDR3 DNA reads as TGTGCCAGCAGCTTAGTCGGGACGGGAGGAGGGACTGAAGCTTTCTTT.

The rearrangement uses TRBV5-8 and TRBJ2-3; 7 nucleotides match TRBD1. Germline V CDR1 and CDR2: SGHTS, YDEGEE. This CDR3 has 16 residues. Unmatched junction bases numbered 11, after V lost 4 bases and J lost 3 bases. CDR3 residues: CASSGTGDVVTDTQYF. The CDR3 DNA reads TGTGCCAGCAGCGGCACAGGGGATGTGGTGACAGATACGCAGTATTTT.

The gene calls are TRBV11-1 and TRBJ2-1; 10 nucleotides match TRBD2. The J segment lost 3 bases and the V segment lost 2 bases, leaving 4 bases of the junction unmatched. The germline CDR1 and CDR2 sequences are SGHAT and FQDESV (reference sequence). The CDR3 extends over 16 amino acids. This CDR3 reads CASSLLAGAIYNEQFF. The CDR3 DNA follows: TGTGCCAGCAGCTTACTAGCGGGGGCTATCTACAATGAGCAGTTCTTC.

This chain joins TRBV3-1 (or the pseudogene TRBV3-2) and TRBJ1-3; 12 bases align to TRBD1. CDR1 and CDR2 from the germline V gene are LGHDT and YNNKEL (reference sequence). V dropped 4 bases and J dropped 8; count of bases not matched to a gene: 9. The CDR3 length is 16 residues. The CDR3 region is CASSLAGTGGTDTIYF. The CDR3 region has the DNA TGTGCCAGCAGCCTCGCCGGGACAGGGGGCACGGACACCATATATTTT.